This TCR beta chain was retrieved from a study of blood T cell repertoires in COVID-19 (dated by TCRdb to the early 2020s). At the level of the whole study: Collaborator samples came from the United States, Italy and Spain and covered acute and convalescent phases of COVID-19. The material from the prospective study consisted of cDNA or gDNA derived from T cells, B-cell-depleted T cells, or PBMCs. The dataset comprised deeply sampled blood TCRbeta repertoires from subjects exposed to, actively infected with, or recovered from COVID-19. The repertoires were released in a freely available public database intended as a resource for research on the immune response to SARS-CoV-2. The samples were drawn from the first 160 participants of the ongoing ImmuneRACE study and from some 1,300 subjects provided by 6 global collaborators. Nearly every sample came with metadata listing a de-identified subject ID, COVID-19 status, age in years and sex. HLA class I and class II types, where available, came from metadata supplied by the sample provider rather than from assay-based typing. The study at large found these results: Clinical and demographic metadata were provided uncurated, with the amount varying by source and participant.

The immunoSEQ Assay, a bias-controlled multiplex PCR, was used to amplify TCRbeta CDR3 regions from genomic DNA. The source study handled its data this way. The number of nucleated cells in each sample was estimated from the amplification of reference gene primers within the assay. To quantify the absolute abundance of each unique TCRbeta CDR3 rearrangement, sequence reads were collapsed and filtered. For each sample, productive Simpson clonality was calculated by taking the square root of Simpson's diversity index across productive rearrangements. Entries here come from immuneACCESS through TCRdb and include only in-frame sequences with V and J called. Some clones fail to appear in such tables; in the studies checked, an unresolved V gene covers under half of the shortfall, and the cause of the remainder is unknown. The D gene and trimming were derived from the DNA, and the V and J assignments and clone size from that table. Recorded for this sample are around 160,000 clones; roughly four fifths of them occurred a single time. The top ten clones comprise roughly a fifth of the sample.

V lost 3 bases and J lost 4 bases, and the count of bases not matched to a germline gene is 7. From the cysteine through the phenylalanine, the CDR3 covers 16 amino acids. The read is trimmed to its CDR3 DNA, 48 bases read in frame from base 1. In the germline V gene, CDR1 corresponds to LGHNA and CDR2 to YNFKEQ. As concerns this clone: Its antigen remains undetermined. No much larger clonotype is one base removed from it; base qualities were not supplied.

Collaborating institutions collected whole blood in K2EDTA tubes following their own protocols. Collaborator samples were shipped for TCRbeta analysis as frozen whole blood, isolated PBMCs, or DNA extracted from either sample type. This clonotype was obtained from a woman over 75 with acute or convalescent COVID-19. The chain is encoded by TRBV4-2 joined to TRBJ2-1, and 9 junctional nucleotides match TRBD2. The sample was peripheral blood. The CDR3: CASSQEPGLAYNEQFF. The nucleotide sequence reads TGTGCCAGCAGCCAGGAACCGGGACTAGCATACAATGAGCAGTTCTTC.